A single TCR beta chain is shown here with its context. The sample originates from a study of T-cell memory formation after mild COVID-19. CDR3 length: 16 residues. Trimming removed 2 bases at V and 0 bases at J, with 14 bases between. The V gene's germline CDR1 is DFQATT and CDR2 SNEGSKA (reference sequence). TCRdb analysed the 5' RACE reads with MiXCR anew, one entry per CDR3 protein. Here the sample spans hundreds of thousands of distinct CDR3 sequences, 25% to 30% being singletons. The clonotype originates from an adult woman who had mild COVID-19 (a few samples of this study predate the infection). Cell type and time point are not known. V usage is TRBV20-1 and J usage is TRBJ1-5; tentative D call: TRBD1 (6 bases). Sequenced sample: PBMCs or a T cell subset sorted from them (not recorded which). The chain's CDR3 is CSARREGHYSNQPQHF. DNA of the CDR3: TGCAGTGCTAGACGGGAGGGACACTATAGCAATCAGCCCCAGCATTTT.